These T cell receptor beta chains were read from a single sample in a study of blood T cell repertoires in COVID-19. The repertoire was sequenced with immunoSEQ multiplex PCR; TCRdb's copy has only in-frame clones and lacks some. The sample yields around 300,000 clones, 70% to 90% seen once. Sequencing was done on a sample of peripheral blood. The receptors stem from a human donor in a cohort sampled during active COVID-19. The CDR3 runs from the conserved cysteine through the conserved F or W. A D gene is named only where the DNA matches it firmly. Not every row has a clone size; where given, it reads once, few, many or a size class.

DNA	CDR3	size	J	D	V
TGTGCCAGCAGCTTCTCCGGGGATACGCAGTATTTT	CASSFSGDTQYF	.	TRBJ2-3	.	TRBV7-2
TGTGCCAGCAGCTTGGGACAGGGGGCGTCTGGCTACACCTTC	CASSLGQGASGYTF	.	TRBJ1-2	TRBD1	TRBV5-6
TGTGCCTGGAGTGAGGGACAGGGCTCGACTGAAGCTTTCTTT	CAWSEGQGSTEAFF	.	TRBJ1-1	TRBD1	TRBV30
TGTGCCAGCAGTTTGGGGGGTAGCAATCAGCCCCAGCATTTT	CASSLGGSNQPQHF	.	TRBJ1-5	.	TRBV27
TGTGCCACGACCGGGACTGTAGGCAATCAGCCCCAGCATTTT	CATTGTVGNQPQHF	.	TRBJ1-5	.	TRBV15
TGTGCCAGCAGCTTAGTGGAGGCCTTGAATTCACCCCTCCACTTT	CASSLVEALNSPLHF	.	TRBJ1-6	.	TRBV11-2
TGTGCCAGCAGTGAAGCGGGGACTAGTTTTCGGACGTTATACGAGCAGTACTTC	CASSEAGTSFRTLYEQYF	.	TRBJ2-7	TRBD2	TRBV2
TGTGCCAGCAGACGGCGGGACAGGAGCACAGATACGCAGTATTTT	CASRRRDRSTDTQYF	.	TRBJ2-3	TRBD1	TRBV3-1/TRBV3-2
TGTGCTAGTGGTCCGCCAAACAGGGAATCTGGAAACACCATATATTTT	CASGPPNRESGNTIYF	.	TRBJ1-3	.	TRBV12-5
TGCGCCAGCAGCTTGGATAGCGGGGGTTCCTACAATGAGCAGTTCTTC	CASSLDSGGSYNEQFF	.	TRBJ2-1	TRBD2	TRBV5-1
TGTGCCAGCAGTTACGAGGAGGGTACAGATACGCAGTATTTT	CASSYEEGTDTQYF	.	TRBJ2-3	.	TRBV6-5
TGTGCCAGCAGCTATAGCGGGGGGTACCAAGAGACCCAGTACTTC	CASSYSGGYQETQYF	.	TRBJ2-5	TRBD2	TRBV7-9
TGTGCCAGCAGCTTGGAGAGCTACGAGCAGTACTTC	CASSLESYEQYF	few	TRBJ2-7	.	TRBV5-4
TGCGCCACCAGCATAGCGGGCACAGATACGCAGTATTTT	CATSIAGTDTQYF	few	TRBJ2-3	.	TRBV5-1
TGTGCCAGCAGTTTAGCAGGGGGCTATGAGCAGTTCTTC	CASSLAGGYEQFF	once	TRBJ2-1	TRBD1	TRBV6-5
TGTGCCAGCAGGTCAGGGGGCCGGGGCGAGCAGTACTTC	CASRSGGRGEQYF	.	TRBJ2-7	TRBD1	TRBV6-5
TGCGCCAGCAGCTTGATGACGGGCACCGGGGAGCTGTTTTTT	CASSLMTGTGELFF	once	TRBJ2-2	.	TRBV5-1
TGTGCCATCAGTGAAGGGACTAGCGCATACACCGGGGAGCTGTTTTTT	CAISEGTSAYTGELFF	.	TRBJ2-2	TRBD2	TRBV10-3
TGTGCCACCAGCAGAGGGGGGGACTTGCAGTACTTC	CATSRGGDLQYF	.	TRBJ2-7	.	TRBV15
TGCGCCAGCAGCTTGGCCACGGCGGCGACAGGCTTGAACACTGAAGCTTTCTTT	CASSLATAATGLNTEAFF	.	TRBJ1-1	.	TRBV5-1
TGTGCCAGCAGCGTAGGGTCCCTCGGGGTCCCCTACAATGAGCAGTTCTTC	CASSVGSLGVPYNEQFF	.	TRBJ2-1	.	TRBV9
TGTGCCAGCAGCCCGAAACCCGGGACAGGAATGAACACTGAAGCTTTCTTT	CASSPKPGTGMNTEAFF	.	TRBJ1-1	TRBD1	TRBV7-3
TGTGCCTGGAGGCGGCAGGGGGCGGCTAACTATGGCTACACCTTC	CAWRRQGAANYGYTF	.	TRBJ1-2	TRBD1	TRBV30
TGCGCCAGCAGCTTGTTGGTCCAGGGGACAAATGAGCAGTTCTTC	CASSLLVQGTNEQFF	.	TRBJ2-1	.	TRBV5-1
TGTGCCAGTGAGGACAGCTCTGGAAACACCATATATTTT	CASEDSSGNTIYF	.	TRBJ1-3	.	TRBV12-3/TRBV12-4
TGCGCCAGCAGTGCGAAAAGAGGCCACAAAATTAACTATGGCTACACCTTC	CASSAKRGHKINYGYTF	few	TRBJ1-2	.	TRBV23-1
TGTGCCAGCAGCCAAGAGCCACCGGGCAGGACAGGACCTGGCATTCAGTACTTC	CASSQEPPGRTGPGIQYF	few	TRBJ2-4	TRBD1	TRBV14
TGTGCCAGCAGCATTCTCCGGGGTAGCACAGATACGCAGTATTTT	CASSILRGSTDTQYF	.	TRBJ2-3	.	TRBV11-2
TGTGCCAGCAGTGAAAGGGGGGGACTAGTAGGCGAGACCCAGTACTTC	CASSERGGLVGETQYF	once	TRBJ2-5	TRBD2	TRBV6-1
TGTGCCAGCAGCTTAAATCCGGGGGGGCCCCAGCAGTACTTC	CASSLNPGGPQQYF	.	TRBJ2-7	TRBD2	TRBV11-2
TGCGCCAGCAGCCAACGGTCGGACACTGAAGCTTTCTTT	CASSQRSDTEAFF	.	TRBJ1-1	.	TRBV4-1
TGTGCCAGCAGCTGGACAGGGGGCTCGGACGAGCAGTACTTC	CASSWTGGSDEQYF	.	TRBJ2-7	TRBD1	TRBV7-9
TGCGCCAGCAGCCAAGATCCGAACAGGCCCCAGCATTTT	CASSQDPNRPQHF	.	TRBJ1-5	.	TRBV4-1
TGTGCCAGCAGGCCGGGACAGGGTTTATCCTACGAGCAGTACTTC	CASRPGQGLSYEQYF	.	TRBJ2-7	TRBD1	TRBV6-5
TGTGCCAGCAGTCGCCCGGGACAGGGGAATCAGCCCCAGCATTTT	CASSRPGQGNQPQHF	once	TRBJ1-5	TRBD1	TRBV6-1
TGTGCCAGCAGTTTAGCAGGGGCGGGCTATGGCTACACCTTC	CASSLAGAGYGYTF	.	TRBJ1-2	.	TRBV27
TGTGCCATCAGTGAGCGGAGGGCTGAGCAGTTCTTC	CAISERRAEQFF	.	TRBJ2-1	.	TRBV10-3
TGTGCCAGCAGTTATTCCAGACTAAACACCGGGGAGCTGTTTTTT	CASSYSRLNTGELFF	few	TRBJ2-2	.	TRBV6-5
TGTGCCAGCAGCTTAAGCGGGGGGTATCAAGAGACCCAGTACTTC	CASSLSGGYQETQYF	.	TRBJ2-5	TRBD2	TRBV27
TGCGCCAGCAGCTTGGTTTACCGCCTGAGCACTGAAGCTTTCTTT	CASSLVYRLSTEAFF	once	TRBJ1-1	.	TRBV5-1